These 18 T cell receptor beta chains were sequenced from one sample in a study of cytomegalovirus exposure and HLA in healthy donors. The PCR contained 60 Vbeta and 13 Jbeta primers. Assay: immunoSEQ multiplex PCR; the TCRdb copy retains only in-frame clones and omits some. The table lists approximately 120,000 clones, 70% to 80% of them singletons. Sequences were obtained from PBMCs. The receptors originated from a young man in good health and CMV-seronegative.

The chain uses TRBV25-1 and TRBJ2-7; 10 bases line up with TRBD1. The V gene's germline CDR1 is MGHDK and CDR2 SYGVNS. The CDR3 has 14 amino acids. V trimming: 8 bases; J trimming: 5 bases; junction bases outside the gene matches: 9. CDR3 sequence reads: CASQRGGQGNEQYF. The CDR3 nucleotides read TGTGCCAGCCAACGTGGGGGACAGGGGAACGAGCAGTACTTC.

The chain recombines TRBV30 with TRBJ2-1; possibly TRBD2 for D (5 bases). The CDR3 is 16 amino acids. Germline CDR1 and CDR2: GTSNPN and SVGIG (reference sequence). V was clipped by 4 bases and J by 0 bases, with 16 bases between them. The DNA for the CDR3 is TGTGCCTGGAACAAGAACCGGGGTGGCTCCTACAATGAGCAGTTCTTC. As protein: CAWNKNRGGSYNEQFF.

This clone was recorded once. The chain has TRBV18 and TRBJ2-7, with TRBD1 identical over 7 bases. The CDR3 covers 15 residues. Germline CDR1 reads KGHSH; CDR2 reads LQKENI. J lost 0 bases, V lost 1 base, and 3 bases had no gene match. As DNA, the CDR3 is TGTGCCAGCTCACCACGGGACAGATACTCCTACGAGCAGTACTTC. It codes for CASSPRDRYSYEQYF. Looking up the rest from reference TRBV18 and TRBJ2-7 gives the full variable domain: NAGVMQNPRHLVRRRGQEARLRCSPMKGHSHVYWYRQLPEEGLKFMVYLQKENIIDESGMPKERFSAEFPKEGPSILRIQQVVRGDSAAYFCASSPRDRYSYEQYFGPGTRLTVT.

The chain uses TRBV15 and TRBJ2-1; D call uncertain. The V gene's germline CDR1 is LNHNV and CDR2 YYDKDF (reference sequence). CDR3 length: 12 amino acids. V was shortened by 6 bases and J by 0 bases, with 3 bases between the two germline ends. CDR3 loop: CATRSSYNEQFF. In DNA, the CDR3 is TGTGCCACCAGGAGCTCCTACAATGAGCAGTTCTTC.

CDR3 region: CASSQTDRGRVSSYNEQFF. The CDR3 DNA is TGTGCCAGCAGCCAAACAGACAGGGGCCGAGTAAGCTCCTACAATGAGCAGTTCTTC. The chain has TRBV4-2 and TRBJ2-1, with 8 bases fitting TRBD1. Germline trimming cut 2 bases from V and 0 bases from J; bases unmatched to any gene: 12. There are 19 residues in the CDR3. Germline CDR1 LGHNA, CDR2 YNFKEQ.

V and J are TRBV9 and TRBJ2-7; TRBD1 is a possible D gene (6 bases). The CDR3 consists of 15 residues. V lost 0 bases and J 4 bases, leaving 14 bases between the germline ends. The germline CDR1 and CDR2 sequences are SGDLS and YYNGEE. The CDR3 nucleotides are TGTGCCAGCAGCGTAGAGGGTAGGGGGAGTTACGAGCAGTACTTC. Amino acids: CASSVEGRGSYEQYF.

V is TRBV25-1 and J is TRBJ2-5; TRBD2 might be the D (7 bases). V lost 4 bases to trimming and J lost 4 bases, with 10 bases between them. This CDR3 contains 13 residues. In germline, CDR1 is MGHDK, CDR2 SYGVNS. CDR3 nucleotide sequence: TGTGCCAGCAGTGTCGGGGGGCGAGAGACCCAGTACTTC. Translating gives CASSVGGRETQYF. Looking up the rest from reference TRBV25-1 and TRBJ2-5 gives the full variable domain: EADIYQTPRYLVIGTGKKITLECSQTMGHDKMYWYQQDPGMELHLIHYSYGVNSTEKGDLSSESTVSRIRTEHFPLTLESARPSHTSQYLCASSVGGRETQYFGPGTRLLVL.

This clone was recorded once. V is TRBV14 and J is TRBJ2-1; D perhaps matches TRBD1 (5 bases). Germline CDR1 SGHDN, CDR2 FVKESK. The CDR3 extends over 12 amino acids. Trimming cost V 1 base and J 8 bases, with 6 bases left between them. The CDR3 spells CASSQGGYEQFF. CDR3 in DNA: TGTGCCAGCAGCCAAGGGGGCTATGAGCAGTTCTTC.

V usage is TRBV10-3 and J usage is TRBJ2-2; D gene unclear. Looked up from germline, CDR1 is ENHRY and CDR2 is SYGVKD. This CDR3 has 12 residues. V was shortened by 2 bases and J by 8 bases, with 6 bases between the two germline ends. The CDR3, as DNA: TGTGCCATCAGTGAGGTCGGGGGGGAGCTGTTTTTT. Its protein is CAISEVGGELFF.

This clone was seen a handful of times. The J gene is TRBJ2-5, the V gene TRBV4-1, with TRBD2 matching 8 bases. The J call may not be correct, given that the DNA end is closer to TRBJ2-7. Germline V lookup: CDR1 MGHRA, CDR2 YSYEKL. The CDR3 extends over 19 amino acids. CDR3 sequence reads: CASSPRSASGFLGAYEQYF. The DNA for the CDR3 is TGCGCCAGCAGCCCCCGGTCGGCTAGCGGGTTTTTAGGGGCCTACGAGCAGTACTTC.

The V and J genes are TRBV4-1 and TRBJ1-4, with TRBD1 as a possible D gene (6 bases). CDR1 and CDR2 (germline): MGHRA, YSYEKL. The CDR3 loop spans 15 amino acids. V lost 1 base and J lost 8, with 14 bases in between. CDR3 sequence: CASSQVTRDTEKLFF. CDR3 DNA sequence: TGCGCCAGCAGCCAAGTAACCCGGGACACAGAAAAACTGTTTTTT.

This clone appeared a few times. J is TRBJ1-2 and V is TRBV28, with D hard to call. V dropped 3 bases and J dropped 4 bases, with 18 bases sitting between them. This CDR3 contains 16 residues. CDR1 is MDHEN and CDR2 is SYDVKM in the germline V gene. This chain's CDR3 is CASSFPAKEAFYGYTF. In nucleotides, the CDR3 is TGTGCCAGCAGTTTCCCCGCAAAAGAAGCTTTCTATGGCTACACCTTC.

The chain has TRBV4-2 and TRBJ2-3, with 10 bases fitting TRBD2. The ends lost 2 bases at V and 2 bases at J; junction bases unmatched: 10. This CDR3 is built from 18 residues. The germline V gene has CDR1 LGHNA and CDR2 YNFKEQ. The CDR3 region has the DNA TGTGCCAGCAGCCAAAGAGCCACTAGCGGGACTTACACAGATACGCAGTATTTT. Protein sequence: CASSQRATSGTYTDTQYF.

The chain joins TRBV21-1 to TRBJ2-1; the table assigns TRBD1, which was not confirmed against the DNA. TRBV21-1 is noted as a pseudogene. The CDR3 contains 15 residues. CDR3 region: CAGEGKGGFYNEQFF. For the CDR3, the DNA is TGTGCCGGCGAGGGGAAAGGGGGTTTCTACAATGAGCAGTTCTTC.

This chain joins TRBV5-1 and TRBJ1-3; D unresolved. Trimming shortened V by 2 bases and J by 0 bases, and 12 bases separated the two germline ends. CDR1 SGHRS and CDR2 YFSETQ come from the germline V gene. The CDR3 is 16 amino acids. The CDR3 is CASSFEVLSSGNTIYF. The CDR3, as DNA: TGCGCCAGCAGCTTTGAGGTCCTTAGCTCTGGAAACACCATATATTTT.

The chain employs TRBV11-3 and TRBJ2-4, with 9 bases that match TRBD1. V was clipped by 5 bases and J by 7 bases; unmatched bases: 6. The CDR3 has 14 amino acids. Germline CDR1 is SGHNT and CDR2 is YENEEA. CDR3 sequence: CASSIQGAQNIQYF. CDR3 sequence (DNA): TGTGCCAGCAGCATACAGGGGGCGCAGAACATTCAGTACTTC.

This chain joins TRBV5-6 and TRBJ2-5, with 10 nucleotides matching TRBD1. The J call may be faulty, since TRBJ2-7 better matches the DNA end. Germline assignment: CDR1 SGHDT and CDR2 YYEEEE. The CDR3 runs to 13 residues. The CDR3 DNA is TGTGCCAGCTGGACAGGGGGCTCCTACGAGCAGTACTTC. Its protein is CASWTGGSYEQYF.

The chain links TRBV18 to TRBJ1-2; tentative D call: TRBD1 (5 bases). V lost 5 bases and J lost 1, with 11 bases in between. Germline CDR1 KGHSH, CDR2 LQKENI. The CDR3 is 14 residues long. The CDR3 region has the DNA TGTGCCAGCTCAGCACAGGAGATTAACTATGGCTACACCTTC. Translating it yields CASSAQEINYGYTF.